This T cell receptor (beta chain) was found in a study of T cell changes during pregnancy in multiple sclerosis. Assay used: immunoSEQ multiplex PCR; TCRdb lists only in-frame clones, some missing. The sample lists 15,000 to 20,000 clones; approximately 88% were seen once. The CDR3 totals 15 residues. The V gene lost 0 bases and the J gene lost 4 bases, with 10 bases spanning the gap. Germline lookup yields CDR1 MNHEY and CDR2 SVGAGI. This sample comprised CD8+ T cells from peripheral blood mononuclear cells, obtained after pregnancy. The TCR originated in a female donor in good health, enrolled as a control in a pregnancy study. V usage is TRBV6-5 and J usage is TRBJ1-3; D perhaps matches TRBD1 (5 bases). The CDR3 here is CASSYSSGVGNTIYF. The CDR3 nucleotides are TGTGCCAGCAGTTACTCGTCGGGGGTCGGAAACACCATATATTTT.